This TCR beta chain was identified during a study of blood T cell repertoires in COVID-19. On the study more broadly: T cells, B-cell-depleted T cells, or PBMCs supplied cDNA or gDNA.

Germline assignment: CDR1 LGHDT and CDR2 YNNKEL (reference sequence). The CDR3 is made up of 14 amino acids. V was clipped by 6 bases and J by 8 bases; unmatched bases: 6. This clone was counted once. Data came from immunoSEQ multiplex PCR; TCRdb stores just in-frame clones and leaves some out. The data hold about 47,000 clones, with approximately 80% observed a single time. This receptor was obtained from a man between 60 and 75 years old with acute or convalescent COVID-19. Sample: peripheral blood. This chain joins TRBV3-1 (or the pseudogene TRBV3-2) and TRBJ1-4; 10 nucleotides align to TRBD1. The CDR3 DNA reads TGTGCCAGCAGTGGACAGGGGGTCGGAGAAAAACTGTTTTTT. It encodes CASSGQGVGEKLFF.